This TCR beta chain was identified in a study of response to subunit inactivated influenza vaccine. Whole-study findings and limits: Few additional T cells are recruited per seasonal influenza vaccination, authors suggested.

The germline V gene has CDR1 SGHRS and CDR2 YFSETQ. The V and J ends lost 4 bases and 1 base, in that order; junction bases with no gene match: 8. The CDR3 contains 16 residues. TCRdb itself ran the RT-PCR reads through MiXCR, one entry per CDR3 protein. The table records about 700,000 distinct CDR3 sequences, more than 11% of them present only once. A remark on this clonotype: Its antigen is unidentified.

This sequence joins TRBV5-1 and TRBJ2-3; 8 bases line up with TRBD1. This receptor was identified in a man aged 50 to 59 who received an inactivated influenza vaccine. The material sequenced was PBMCs from blood, taken approximately 15 days before vaccination. CDR3 sequence (DNA): TGCGCCAGCAGCGGGGGGACAGGTGTCGGCACAGATACGCAGTATTTT. Translating gives CASSGGTGVGTDTQYF. Complete variable domain (other parts from reference TRBV5-1 and TRBJ2-3): KAGVTQTPRYLIKTRGQQVTLSCSPISGHRSVSWYQQTPGQGLQFLFEYFSETQRNKGNFPGRFSGRQFSNSRSEMNVSTLELGDSALYLCASSGGTGVGTDTQYFGPGTRLTVL.